The entry below describes one T cell receptor (beta chain). Its antigen remains unknown. The table came from immunoSEQ multiplex PCR; TCRdb's copy has only in-frame clones and leaves some out. Of 120,000 to 150,000 clones listed, around four fifths were seen once; the top ten hold around 21%. This entry is derived from a study of radiation and T cells in renal cell carcinoma. Turning to the study itself: Nephrectomy followed 15 Gy stereotactic body radiation by 4 weeks. Overall study findings and caveats: In blood, top tumor clones expanded by 2 weeks, shrinking by 4. Pretreatment tumor biopsies were lacking, so baseline clonotypes are unknown.

Time point in this sample: baseline pretreatment blood. The treatment: 15 Gy SBRT to primary tumor, nephrectomy 4 weeks later. After SBRT, blood was collected at 2 and 4 weeks, plus baseline. This CDR3 comprises 13 residues. Germline V CDR1 and CDR2: SGHDT, YYEEEE. V lost 2 bases to trimming and J lost 4 bases, with 9 bases between them. The receptor comes from a woman between 45 and 60 years old with renal cell carcinoma. The sample consisted of blood, taken from a patient whose treatment included radiotherapy and nephrectomy. V usage is TRBV5-6 and J usage is TRBJ1-2; tentative D call: TRBD1 (6 bases). CDR3 nucleotides: TGTGCCAGCAGCTTAAACAGGGCCTATGGCTACACCTTC. It specifies CASSLNRAYGYTF.